This TCR beta chain originates from a study of T cell responses to AZD1222 COVID-19 vaccine. Study as a whole: Pooled together were second doses at about 4 or about 12 weeks. The study's findings and limits: When two AZD1222 doses had been given, Spike-specific TCR breadth and depth rose. Unmutated variant regions are reportedly targeted by nearly half of spike-specific TCRs.

This clone showed up just once. Its antigen remains unidentified. TCRdb's copy holds only in-frame clones and misses some; the assay was immunoSEQ multiplex PCR. Of tens of thousands of clones listed, about 84% are singletons. Between the trimmed V and J ends, which lost 4 bases and 8 bases, there was a span of 10 bases. Germline assignment: CDR1 SGHAT and CDR2 FQNNGV. The CDR3 has 12 residues. This specimen consisted of peripheral blood, obtained on day 0 of AZD1222 vaccination. This clonotype originated in an adult in good health. The chain has TRBV11-2 and TRBJ2-3; D is ambiguous. CDR3 protein: CASSSYSPTQYF. The CDR3 nucleotides read TGTGCCAGCAGCTCGTATAGCCCTACGCAGTATTTT.